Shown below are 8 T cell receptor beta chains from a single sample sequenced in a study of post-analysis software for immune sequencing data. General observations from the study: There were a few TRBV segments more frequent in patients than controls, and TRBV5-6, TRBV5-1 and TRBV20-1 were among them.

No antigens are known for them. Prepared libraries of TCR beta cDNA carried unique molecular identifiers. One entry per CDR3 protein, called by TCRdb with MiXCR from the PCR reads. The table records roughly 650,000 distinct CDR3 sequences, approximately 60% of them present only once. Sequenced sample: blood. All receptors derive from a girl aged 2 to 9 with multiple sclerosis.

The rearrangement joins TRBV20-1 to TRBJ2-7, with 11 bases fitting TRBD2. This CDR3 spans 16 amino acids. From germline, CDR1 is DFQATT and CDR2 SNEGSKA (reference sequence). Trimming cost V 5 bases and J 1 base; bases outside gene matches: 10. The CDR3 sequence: CSASWGGTSGSYEQYF. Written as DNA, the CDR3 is TGCAGTGCTTCCTGGGGGGGGACTAGCGGATCCTACGAGCAGTACTTC.

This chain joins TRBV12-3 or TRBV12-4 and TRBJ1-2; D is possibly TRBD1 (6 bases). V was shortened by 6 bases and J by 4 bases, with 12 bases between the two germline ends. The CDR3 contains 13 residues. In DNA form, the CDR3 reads TGTGCCAGCAGGTGGACAGCAAGCTATGGCTACACCTTC. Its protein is CASRWTASYGYTF.

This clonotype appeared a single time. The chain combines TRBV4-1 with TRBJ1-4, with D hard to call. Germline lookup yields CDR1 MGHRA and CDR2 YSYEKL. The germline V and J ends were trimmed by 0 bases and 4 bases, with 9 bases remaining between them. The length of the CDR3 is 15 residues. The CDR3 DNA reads TGCGCCAGCAGCCAAGATCTGAGGGTTAATGAAAAACTGTTTTTT. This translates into CASSQDLRVNEKLFF.

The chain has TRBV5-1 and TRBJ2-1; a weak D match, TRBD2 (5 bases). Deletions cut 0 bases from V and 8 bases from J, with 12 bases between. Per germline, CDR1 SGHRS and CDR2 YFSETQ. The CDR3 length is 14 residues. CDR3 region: CASSLGTARDEQFF. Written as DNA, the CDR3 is TGCGCCAGCAGCTTGGGGACTGCTAGGGATGAGCAGTTCTTC. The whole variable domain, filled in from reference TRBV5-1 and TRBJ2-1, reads KAGVTQTPRYLIKTRGQQVTLSCSPISGHRSVSWYQQTPGQGLQFLFEYFSETQRNKGNFPGRFSGRQFSNSRSEMNVSTLELGDSALYLCASSLGTARDEQFFGPGTRLTVL.

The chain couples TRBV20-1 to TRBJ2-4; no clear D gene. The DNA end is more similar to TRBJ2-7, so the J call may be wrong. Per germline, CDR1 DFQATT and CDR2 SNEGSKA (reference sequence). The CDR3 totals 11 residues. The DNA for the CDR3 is TGCAGTGCTGAGGACCGCTGCGAGCAGTACTTC. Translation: CSAEDRCEQYF.

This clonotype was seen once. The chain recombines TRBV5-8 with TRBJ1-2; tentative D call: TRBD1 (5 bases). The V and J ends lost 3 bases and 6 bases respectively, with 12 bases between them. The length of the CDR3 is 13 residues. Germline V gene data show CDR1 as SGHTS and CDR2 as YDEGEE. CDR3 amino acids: CASSSYKGNGYTF. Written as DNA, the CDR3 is TGTGCCAGCAGCTCGTACAAGGGGAATGGCTACACCTTC.

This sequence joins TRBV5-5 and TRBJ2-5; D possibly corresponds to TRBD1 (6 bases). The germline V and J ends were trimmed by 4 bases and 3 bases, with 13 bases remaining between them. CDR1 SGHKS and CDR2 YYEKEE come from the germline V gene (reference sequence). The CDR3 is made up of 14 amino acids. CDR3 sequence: CASSPRGIEETQYF. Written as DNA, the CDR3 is TGTGCCAGCAGCCCGAGGGGGATTGAAGAGACCCAGTACTTC.

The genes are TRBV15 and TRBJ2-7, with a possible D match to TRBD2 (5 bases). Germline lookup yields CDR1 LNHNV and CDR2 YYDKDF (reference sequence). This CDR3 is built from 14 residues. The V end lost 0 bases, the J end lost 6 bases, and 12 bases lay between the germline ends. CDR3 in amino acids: CATSRDYWTLEQYF. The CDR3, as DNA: TGTGCCACCAGCAGAGATTACTGGACTCTCGAGCAGTACTTC.